The T cell receptor beta chain described here comes from a study of T cells expressing NK-cell markers. Study information: CD3+CD56+NKG2C+, CD3+CD56+NKG2C- and CD3+CD56-NKG2C+ T cells, once sorted, supplied the TCR beta repertoires. Sequenced donors, eight in total, included seven who were HCMV-seropositive and one who was seronegative. The study, taken as a whole, reports: These same clonotypes (in several donors) also led the CD3+CD56-NKG2C+ fraction.

As concerns this clonotype: Its antigen is unidentified.

5'RACE template switching with UMIs produced the TCR beta cDNA. TCRdb reprocessed the 5' RACE reads and keeps a single row for each CDR3 protein, giving no DNA. Its clone listing holds almost 450,000 distinct CDR3 sequences. Germline CDR1 is SGHRS and CDR2 is YFSETQ. The CDR3 is made up of 15 amino acids. Specimen: blood T cells: a sorted CD56 or NKG2C T cell subset, CD4+ or CD8+ T cells, or bulk PBMC T cells (not recorded which). The receptor comes from a woman aged 18 to 75 in good health. The chain has TRBV5-1 and TRBJ1-1; the TRBD1 assignment by TCRdb is unverifiable without DNA. The CDR3 sequence: CASSPPGHTNTEAFF.